Below are 26 T cell receptor beta chains sequenced from a single sample in a study of CD8 T cells in ankylosing spondylitis. A single record per CDR3 protein comes from TCRdb applying MiXCR to the 5' RACE reads. The sample has about 130,000 distinct CDR3 sequences, about 13% seen once. Sequencing was performed on blood, either unsorted or a sorted T cell fraction (not recorded which). The source is a female donor with ankylosing spondylitis or in good health (not recorded which).

This clonotype occurred a few times. The V and J genes are TRBV29-1 and TRBJ2-5; D ambiguous. The V end lost 5 bases, the J end lost 4 bases, and 14 bases lay between the germline ends. The germline CDR1 and CDR2 sequences are SQVTM and ANQGSEA. The CDR3 loop spans 13 amino acids. CDR3 protein: CSVRVVGPETQYF. In DNA form, the CDR3 reads TGCAGCGTTCGGGTCGTTGGCCCAGAGACCCAGTACTTC.

There are many counts of this clonotype. This chain connects TRBV15 to TRBJ2-7, with TRBD1 identical over 8 bases. Germline lookup yields CDR1 LNHNV and CDR2 YYDKDF (reference sequence). V lost 5 bases, J lost 6 bases, and 9 bases stayed unmatched. This CDR3 is 14 amino acids long. CDR3 DNA sequence: TGTGCCACCAGCGCCAGGACAGGGCAGGGCGAGCAGTACTTC. Amino acid sequence: CATSARTGQGEQYF.

The rearrangement links TRBV7-3 to TRBJ2-3, with 11 bases identical to TRBD2. Germline V gene lookup returns CDR1 SGHTA and CDR2 FQGTGA. The CDR3 runs to 17 residues. V lost 1 base, J lost 1 base, and 4 bases stayed unmatched. CDR3 residues: CASSLKAGLAGTDTQYF. The CDR3 DNA reads TGTGCCAGCAGCTTAAAGGCGGGACTAGCGGGCACAGATACGCAGTATTTT.

This clonotype has just a few counts. The chain couples TRBV2 to TRBJ2-3; 9 bases fit TRBD2. In germline, CDR1 is SNHLY, CDR2 FYNNEI. The CDR3 consists of 14 residues. V gave up 1 base and J gave up 6 bases; unmatched junction bases: 2. CDR3 region: CASSEVAGADTQYF. The CDR3 DNA is TGTGCCAGCAGTGAAGTAGCGGGAGCCGATACGCAGTATTTT.

The chain links TRBV20-1 to TRBJ1-2; no clear D. The ends were cut back, 0 bases at V and 2 bases at J, with 13 bases in the middle. From germline, CDR1 is DFQATT and CDR2 SNEGSKA (reference sequence). There are 15 residues in the CDR3. As DNA, the CDR3 is TGCAGTGCTAGAGATCCCCGGGCGTCCAACTATGGCTACACCTTC. This encodes CSARDPRASNYGYTF.

This chain connects TRBV19 to TRBJ1-5, with D uncertain. CDR3 size: 15 residues. Deletions cut 6 bases from V and 7 bases from J, with 19 bases between. Germline-derived CDR1 and CDR2 are LNHDA and SQIVND (reference sequence). In DNA, the CDR3 is TGTGCCAGTAGGTCCCAGACCCTGCGAGAGCAGCCCCAGCATTTT. Amino acid sequence: CASRSQTLREQPQHF.

A note on this clonotype: The germline gene is not matched at one end of the junction; a read error may be the cause. The chain recombines TRBV19 with TRBJ2-3; D is undetermined. CDR1 and CDR2 from the germline V gene are LNHDA and SQIVND (reference sequence). The CDR3 extends over 17 amino acids. This CDR3 reads CASSIARSADSTDTHYF. The DNA of the CDR3 is TGTGCCAGTAGTATAGCACGGTCGGCGGATTCCACAGATACGCATTATTTT.

About this clonotype itself: Relative to the germline gene, one junction end is altered; a read error may explain this. The chain combines TRBV9 with TRBJ1-2, with TRBD1 matching 9 bases. The length of the CDR3 is 13 residues. CDR1 is SGDLS, CDR2 YYNGEE, per germline. The CDR3 DNA follows: TGTGCCAGCAGCGTAAGACAGGGGGATGGCTGCACCTTC. This codes for CASSVRQGDGCTF.

With respect to this clonotype: A clone one base away is much larger, so this may be a read error. The chain links TRBV4-2 to TRBJ2-2; possibly TRBD1 or TRBD2 for D (6 bases each). CDR3 size: 15 residues. Per germline, CDR1 LGHNA and CDR2 YNFKEQ. The CDR3: CVSSQGGIDTGELFF. The CDR3 bases are TGTGTCAGCAGCCAAGGGGGGATAGACACCGGGGAGCTGTTTTTT.

The chain combines TRBV4-1 with TRBJ2-1; D unclear. Germline V gene data show CDR1 as MGHRA and CDR2 as YSYEKL. Deletions cut 0 bases from V and 13 bases from J, with 13 bases between. The CDR3 is 13 residues long. This CDR3 reads CASSQDRSVAQFF. The CDR3 region has the DNA TGCGCCAGCAGCCAAGATCGTTCGGTCGCCCAGTTCTTC.

This clonotype was observed many times. The genes are TRBV14 and TRBJ2-3; D may be TRBD2 (7 bases). The germline V gene encodes CDR1 SGHDN and CDR2 FVKESK. Trimming took off 4 bases at V and 2 bases at J, with 16 bases between the two ends. The CDR3 consists of 16 residues. CDR3 loop: CASSLKIGGPTDTQYF. CDR3 in DNA: TGTGCCAGCAGCCTAAAAATCGGGGGGCCCACAGATACGCAGTATTTT.

This clonotype has more than one count but fewer than ten. The CDR3 region has the DNA TGTGCCAGCAGCCCCACGTCAGGGCAGGCCCTTTCTAGCGGGCGACCTGCCTACGAGCAGTACTTC. Translated, it gives CASSPTSGQALSSGRPAYEQYF. J is TRBJ2-7 and V is TRBV13; 8 positions agree with TRBD2. The CDR3 runs 22 residues. Germline lookup yields CDR1 PRHDT and CDR2 FYEKMQ (reference sequence). Trimming removed 5 bases from V and 2 bases from J; junction bases left unmatched: 29. Full variable domain (rest looked up from reference TRBV13 and TRBJ2-7): AAGVIQSPRHLIKEKRETATLKCYPIPRHDTVYWYQQGPGQDPQFLISFYEKMQSDKGSIPDRFSAQQFSDYHSELNMSSLELGDSALYFCASSPTSGQALSSGRPAYEQYFGPGTRLTVT.

This chain links TRBV3-1 with TRBJ2-5; tentative D call: TRBD1 (5 bases). In germline, CDR1 is LGHDT, CDR2 YNNKEL (reference sequence). V was pared by 0 bases and J by 1 base, with 9 bases between. CDR3 size: 15 residues. CDR3 nucleotide sequence: TGTGCCAGCAGCCAAGAGGGGCGGCCCCAAGAGACCCAGTACTTC. Translation: CASSQEGRPQETQYF.

On this clonotype: Mismatch with germline at one junction end may stem from a read error. The V gene is TRBV5-1, the J gene TRBJ2-1; 10 bases agree with TRBD2. Germline CDR1 reads SGHRS; CDR2 reads YFSETQ. The CDR3 extends over 19 amino acids. CDR3 sequence (DNA): TGCGCCAGCAGCTTGGAGTTAGCGGGAGGCCTCAGCTCCTTCAATGAGCAGTTCTTC. Encoded protein: CASSLELAGGLSSFNEQFF. Supplemented by reference TRBV5-1 and TRBJ2-1, the full variable domain reads KAGVTQTPRYLIKTRGQQVTLSCSPISGHRSVSWYQQTPGQGLQFLFEYFSETQRNKGNFPGRFSGRQFSNSRSEMNVSTLELGDSALYLCASSLELAGGLSSFNEQFFGPGTRLTVL.

This clonotype was seen at least ten times. This chain uses TRBV7-3 with TRBJ2-3; D is perhaps TRBD2 (6 bases). This CDR3 has 15 residues. Trimming cost V 5 bases and J 0 bases, with 12 bases left between them. Germline CDR1 is SGHTA and CDR2 is FQGTGA. This chain's CDR3 is CASSTRDSSTDTQYF. The CDR3 DNA sequence: TGTGCCAGCAGCACCCGGGACTCCAGCACAGATACGCAGTATTTT.

This clonotype was observed many times. The gene calls are TRBV10-3 and TRBJ2-1, with 9 bases lining up with TRBD2. Looked up from germline, CDR1 is ENHRY and CDR2 is SYGVKD. This CDR3 comprises 16 residues. V shed 0 bases and J 5 bases; nucleotides not matched to a gene: 5. CDR3 DNA: TGTGCCATCAGTGAGTCGGGTAGCGGGAGTAACAATGAGCAGTTCTTC. As protein: CAISESGSGSNNEQFF.

The V and J genes are TRBV5-1 and TRBJ2-7; D is perhaps TRBD2 (6 bases). Germline lookup yields CDR1 SGHRS and CDR2 YFSETQ. Between the trimmed V and J ends, which lost 2 bases and 5 bases, there was a span of 14 bases. This CDR3 is 14 amino acids long. The CDR3 here is CASSLGLAINEQYF. CDR3 bases: TGCGCCAGCAGCTTAGGCCTAGCGATTAACGAGCAGTACTTC.

Points on this clonotype: At one end the junction does not follow the germline gene, possibly because of a read error. The J gene is TRBJ1-6, the V gene TRBV20-1; D perhaps matches TRBD1 (5 bases). The CDR3 totals 16 residues. Germline CDR1 DFQATT, CDR2 SNEGSKA (reference sequence). CDR3 sequence: CSVPFRGASDNSPLHF. CDR3 DNA: TGCAGTGTACCCTTTCGAGGGGCCTCCGATAATTCACCCCTCCACTTT.

This clonotype was seen ten or more times. Here the CDR3 reads CASSLVGDQPQHF. The CDR3 DNA reads as TGCGCCAGCAGCTTGGTGGGCGATCAGCCCCAGCATTTT. The chain employs TRBV5-1 and TRBJ1-5; no clear D gene. CDR1 is SGHRS, CDR2 YFSETQ, per germline. V lost 0 bases and J 5 bases, leaving 6 bases between the germline ends. The CDR3 is 13 residues long.

At least ten counts were recorded for this clonotype. The chain recombines TRBV20-1 with TRBJ1-3, with D possibly being TRBD1 (5 bases). Trimming removed 3 bases at V and 4 bases at J, with 22 bases between. CDR1 DFQATT and CDR2 SNEGSKA come from the germline V gene (reference sequence). This CDR3 region has 17 residues. DNA of the CDR3: TGCAGTGCTAGTGGTCAATCGGCTGGACACCTCGGAAACACCATATATTTT. Translating gives CSASGQSAGHLGNTIYF.

This clonotype was observed at least ten times. This chain uses TRBV5-1 with TRBJ1-1; 8 positions match TRBD1. J gave up 1 base and V 3 bases, and 5 bases lay outside the gene matches. This CDR3 has 15 residues. CDR1 and CDR2 from the germline V gene are SGHRS and YFSETQ. For the CDR3, the DNA is TGCGCCAGCAGCTGGTCCGGGACAGGGAACACTGAAGCTTTCTTT. Residues: CASSWSGTGNTEAFF.

Worth noting for this clonotype: A much larger clone differs from this one at a single base, so this may be a read error. V usage is TRBV10-3 and J usage is TRBJ2-3; the D gene is possibly TRBD2 (5 bases). The CDR3 has 14 residues. Germline V lookup: CDR1 ENHRY, CDR2 SYGVKD. Trimming pared 0 bases from V and 4 bases from J, leaving 8 bases between. The CDR3 protein is CAISESGVSDTQYF. DNA for the CDR3: TGTGCCATCAGTGAGTCGGGAGTCTCAGATACGCAGTATTTT.

This clonotype was recorded a few times. V and J are TRBV10-1 and TRBJ2-5; 7 bases are shared with TRBD2. Germline assignment: CDR1 WNHNN and CDR2 SYGVQD (reference sequence). This CDR3 spans 15 amino acids. The V gene end was trimmed by 0 bases and the J gene end by 3 bases; junction bases not matched to a gene: 4. The CDR3 DNA follows: TGCGCCAGCAGTGAGTCTTCTAGCGGAGAAGAGACCCAGTACTTC. This translates into CASSESSSGEETQYF.

This clonotype was observed a handful of times. The J gene is TRBJ1-2, the V gene TRBV5-1; D is unresolved. The germline V gene has CDR1 SGHRS and CDR2 YFSETQ. The CDR3 spans 14 residues. V lost 2 bases and J lost 2, with 10 bases in between. The CDR3, as DNA: TGCGCCAGCAGCTTAGGAACGGGAAACTATGGCTACACCTTC. Translating gives CASSLGTGNYGYTF.

The gene calls are TRBV20-1 and TRBJ2-7; D could derive from TRBD1 or TRBD2 (5 bases each). The V gene's germline CDR1 is DFQATT and CDR2 SNEGSKA (reference sequence). V lost 5 bases, J lost 2 bases, and 10 bases lay in between. CDR3 length: 12 amino acids. The CDR3 protein is CSAGRGTYEQYF. The CDR3 bases are TGCAGTGCTGGTCGGGGCACCTACGAGCAGTACTTC.

This clonotype has at least ten counts. Written as DNA, the CDR3 is TGTGCCAGCAGCTTAGGACAGGGGATGGCTGAAGCTTTCTTT. It encodes CASSLGQGMAEAFF. This chain connects TRBV5-5 to TRBJ1-1; 9 bases are a match to TRBD1. The junction had 5 bases not matched to a gene; V was cut back by 2 bases and J by 6 bases. The germline V gene encodes CDR1 SGHKS and CDR2 YYEKEE (reference sequence). The CDR3 contains 14 residues. Looking up the rest from reference TRBV5-5 and TRBJ1-1 gives the full variable domain: DAGVTQSPTHLIKTRGQQVTLRCSPISGHKSVSWYQQVLGQGPQFIFQYYEKEERGRGNFPDRFSARQFPNYSSELNVNALLLGDSALYLCASSLGQGMAEAFFGQGTRLTVV.